Listed below are T cell receptor beta chains from one sample, sequenced in a study of T cell repertoires in cytomegalovirus infection. No antigen has been assigned to these receptors. TCRdb reprocessed the reads via MiXCR and lists one record per CDR3 protein. The data show about 830,000 distinct CDR3 sequences, about 33% seen once. The source material was cultured CD8+ T cells from PBMCs, sampled from culture after CMV antigen stimulation. These receptors came from a human donor in good health (CMV status not recorded). Some clones in this sample may be carry-over from other donors' samples. Both conserved end residues are part of each CDR3. The D gene is left open where the match is weak. Clone sizes are given selectively: once, few, many, or a class where the clone is expanded.

V gene: TRBV12-3/TRBV12-4
clone size: NA
J gene: TRBJ2-7
D gene: TRBD1
CDR3 protein: CASTSDREPYEQYF
CDR3 DNA: TGTGCCAGCACCTCGGACAGGGAACCCTACGAGCAGTACTTC

V gene: TRBV12-3/TRBV12-4
clone size: few
J gene: TRBJ1-2
D gene: TRBD1
CDR3 protein: CASTPQGDIGYTF
CDR3 DNA: TGTGCCAGCACCCCACAGGGGGACATAGGCTACACCTTC

V gene: TRBV15
clone size: few
J gene: TRBJ2-1
D gene: NA
CDR3 protein: CATSRVGYPTLYNEQFF
CDR3 DNA: TGTGCCACCAGCAGAGTGGGGTACCCTACCTTGTACAATGAGCAGTTCTTC

V gene: TRBV12-5
clone size: NA
J gene: TRBJ1-5
D gene: NA
CDR3 protein: CASGSPDGLRNQPQHF
CDR3 DNA: TGTGCTAGTGGTTCCCCCGACGGCCTTCGCAATCAGCCCCAGCATTTT

V gene: TRBV7-8
clone size: few
J gene: TRBJ1-5
D gene: NA
CDR3 protein: CASTEGRGNQPQHF
CDR3 DNA: TGTGCCAGCACCGAGGGGAGGGGCAATCAGCCCCAGCATTTT

V gene: TRBV5-5
clone size: few
J gene: TRBJ1-5
D gene: TRBD1
CDR3 protein: CASSRDPRGNQPQHF
CDR3 DNA: TGTGCCAGCAGCCGGGACCCCAGGGGGAATCAGCCCCAGCATTTT

V gene: TRBV15
clone size: once
J gene: TRBJ1-2
D gene: NA
CDR3 protein: CATTSTAPRPEYGYTF
CDR3 DNA: TGTGCCACCACCTCCACTGCCCCCCGGCCAGAGTATGGCTACACCTTC

V gene: TRBV5-8
clone size: NA
J gene: TRBJ1-1
D gene: NA
CDR3 protein: CASSFIASTEAFF
CDR3 DNA: TGTGCCAGCAGCTTCATAGCCTCAACTGAAGCTTTCTTT

V gene: TRBV28
clone size: NA
J gene: TRBJ2-3
D gene: TRBD2
CDR3 protein: CATWGGWGRTDTQYF
CDR3 DNA: TGTGCCACCTGGGGGGGGTGGGGCCGCACAGATACGCAGTATTTT

V gene: TRBV19
clone size: NA
J gene: TRBJ2-3
D gene: NA
CDR3 protein: CASKRADTQYF
CDR3 DNA: TGTGCCAGTAAAAGGGCAGATACGCAGTATTTT

V gene: TRBV5-6
clone size: NA
J gene: TRBJ1-4
D gene: NA
CDR3 protein: CASSPTPQEKLFF
CDR3 DNA: TGTGCCAGCAGCCCGACGCCCCAGGAAAAACTGTTTTTT

V gene: TRBV5-6
clone size: once
J gene: TRBJ1-1
D gene: NA
CDR3 protein: CASSRGLEAFF
CDR3 DNA: TGTGCCAGCAGCCGAGGGCTGGAGGCTTTCTTT

V gene: TRBV12-5
clone size: NA
J gene: TRBJ2-1
D gene: TRBD1
CDR3 protein: CASGQDRVLDSYNEQFF
CDR3 DNA: TGTGCTAGTGGCCAGGACAGGGTGCTTGACTCCTACAATGAGCAGTTCTTC

V gene: TRBV6-2/TRBV6-3
clone size: NA
J gene: TRBJ2-7
D gene: TRBD1
CDR3 protein: CASSLGQQPAYEQYF
CDR3 DNA: TGTGCCAGCAGTTTGGGACAGCAACCGGCCTACGAGCAGTACTTC

V gene: TRBV12-5
clone size: NA
J gene: TRBJ2-5
D gene: TRBD2
CDR3 protein: CASGLGFSGGGETQYF
CDR3 DNA: TGTGCTAGTGGTTTGGGATTTAGCGGGGGGGGGGAGACCCAGTACTTC

V gene: TRBV20-1
clone size: NA
J gene: TRBJ2-5
D gene: NA
CDR3 protein: CSARDPGSLTYQETQYF
CDR3 DNA: TGCAGTGCTAGAGATCCTGGGTCTTTAACGTACCAAGAGACCCAGTACTTC

V gene: TRBV6-6
clone size: few
J gene: TRBJ1-5
D gene: TRBD1
CDR3 protein: CASSSDRGLLQPQHF
CDR3 DNA: TGTGCCAGCAGTTCCGACAGGGGGTTACTTCAGCCCCAGCATTTT

V gene: TRBV29-1
clone size: NA
J gene: TRBJ1-2
D gene: TRBD1
CDR3 protein: CSVDRGPNSNYGYTF
CDR3 DNA: TGCAGCGTAGACAGGGGCCCTAACTCTAACTATGGCTACACCTTC

V gene: TRBV7-9
clone size: NA
J gene: TRBJ2-7
D gene: TRBD1
CDR3 protein: CASSSWYRQGESYEQYF
CDR3 DNA: TGTGCCAGCAGCTCTTGGTACCGACAGGGAGAGTCCTACGAGCAGTACTTC

V gene: TRBV25-1
clone size: NA
J gene: TRBJ2-5
D gene: NA
CDR3 protein: CASSVPGPIGETQYF
CDR3 DNA: TGTGCCAGCAGTGTTCCTGGGCCCATAGGAGAGACCCAGTACTTC

V gene: TRBV28
clone size: many
J gene: TRBJ2-6
D gene: TRBD2
CDR3 protein: CASYSGGVTGANVLTF
CDR3 DNA: TGTGCCAGCTATTCCGGGGGGGTTACAGGGGCCAACGTCCTGACTTTC

V gene: TRBV11-2
clone size: many
J gene: TRBJ1-6
D gene: NA
CDR3 protein: CASSGTDSPLHF
CDR3 DNA: TGTGCCAGCAGCGGTACGGATTCACCCCTCCACTTT

V gene: TRBV20-1
clone size: few
J gene: TRBJ2-7
D gene: NA
CDR3 protein: CSARGRGQSPYEQYF
CDR3 DNA: TGCAGTGCTAGAGGAAGAGGGCAATCCCCCTACGAGCAGTACTTC

V gene: TRBV7-8
clone size: few
J gene: TRBJ1-1
D gene: NA
CDR3 protein: CASSSSRQEATEAFF
CDR3 DNA: TGTGCCAGCAGCTCAAGCAGACAGGAGGCCACTGAAGCTTTCTTT

V gene: TRBV7-2
clone size: many
J gene: TRBJ2-5
D gene: TRBD1
CDR3 protein: CASSQWDRGEETQYF
CDR3 DNA: TGTGCCAGCAGCCAATGGGACAGGGGAGAAGAGACCCAGTACTTC

V gene: TRBV6-2/TRBV6-3
clone size: NA
J gene: TRBJ1-5
D gene: TRBD1
CDR3 protein: CASSSLDRVDAPQHF
CDR3 DNA: TGTGCCAGCAGTTCTTTGGACAGGGTTGACGCGCCCCAGCATTTT

V gene: TRBV12-5
clone size: many
J gene: TRBJ1-1
D gene: NA
CDR3 protein: CASGLDRNTEAFF
CDR3 DNA: TGTGCTAGTGGTTTGGATAGGAACACTGAAGCTTTCTTT